This entry lists 12 T cell receptor beta chains sequenced from one sample in a study of tissue T cells after allogeneic stem cell transplantation. Measured with immunoSEQ multiplex PCR; TCRdb has only the in-frame clones, and not every one. The table records about 40,000 clones, about nine tenths of them present only once. Sequenced material: blood, taken before transplantation. Source of these receptors: a woman aged 40 to 75 who later had graft-versus-host disease after an allogeneic stem cell transplant.

V gene TRBV4-3 combines with J gene TRBJ2-1, with D tentatively TRBD1 (6 bases). The CDR3 totals 14 residues. Germline CDR1 reads LGHNA; CDR2 reads YSLEER. V shed 3 bases and J shed 4 bases, with 10 bases lying between them. The CDR3 DNA reads as TGCGCCAGCAGCCAGGGGGCCGCGTACAATGAGCAGTTCTTC. This sequence encodes CASSQGAAYNEQFF.

This chain joins TRBV2 and TRBJ1-1; 11 bases fit TRBD1. The CDR3 extends over 16 amino acids. V gave up 5 bases and J gave up 5 bases; unmatched junction bases: 10. CDR1 is SNHLY and CDR2 is FYNNEI in the germline V gene. In nucleotides, the CDR3 is TGTGCCAGCAGTCCTGGCCGGGGACAGGGGGGGACTGAAGCTTTCTTT. It specifies CASSPGRGQGGTEAFF. Complete variable domain (other parts from reference TRBV2 and TRBJ1-1): EPEVTQTPSHQVTQMGQEVILRCVPISNHLYFYWYRQILGQKVEFLVSFYNNEISEKSEIFDDQFSVERPDGSNFTLKIRSTKLEDSAMYFCASSPGRGQGGTEAFFGQGTRLTVV.

This clone was detected a few times. The rearrangement uses TRBV28 and TRBJ1-3; no clear D. This CDR3 spans 12 amino acids. Trimming left V 7 bases short and J 3 bases short, with 7 bases between. CDR1 is MDHEN and CDR2 is SYDVKM in the germline V gene. The CDR3 loop is CASNDDGNTIYF. In nucleotides, the CDR3 is TGTGCCAGCAACGATGATGGAAACACCATATATTTT.

This chain links TRBV6-5 with TRBJ2-3, with D unresolved. The V and J ends lost 7 bases and 0 bases respectively, with 11 bases between them. The CDR3 runs 14 residues. The germline V gene encodes CDR1 MNHEY and CDR2 SVGAGI. CDR3: CASKRVGSTDTQYF. The CDR3 DNA reads as TGTGCCAGCAAACGGGTAGGGAGCACAGATACGCAGTATTTT.

The gene calls are TRBV5-1 and TRBJ2-7; D perhaps matches TRBD2 (5 bases). The CDR3 is 15 residues long. The V end lost 4 bases, the J end lost 5 bases, and 19 bases lay between the germline ends. Per the germline V gene, CDR1 is SGHRS and CDR2 is YFSETQ. CDR3 loop: CASSVTGRIVDEQYF. The CDR3 bases are TGCGCCAGCAGCGTTACGGGAAGGATCGTCGACGAGCAGTACTTC. Based on the CDR3 plus reference TRBV5-1 and TRBJ2-7, the full variable domain is KAGVTQTPRYLIKTRGQQVTLSCSPISGHRSVSWYQQTPGQGLQFLFEYFSETQRNKGNFPGRFSGRQFSNSRSEMNVSTLELGDSALYLCASSVTGRIVDEQYFGPGTRLTVT.

The chain has TRBV6-2 or TRBV6-3 and TRBJ2-3; TRBD2 matches 12 bases. Per the germline V gene, CDR1 is MNHEY and CDR2 is SVGEGT. This CDR3 spans 16 amino acids. With V trimmed by 5 bases and J by 4 bases, 7 bases remained unmatched. This chain's CDR3 is CASSGLAGGPADTQYF. In nucleotides, the CDR3 is TGTGCCAGCAGTGGTCTAGCGGGAGGGCCGGCAGATACGCAGTATTTT.

The rearrangement links TRBV29-1 to TRBJ2-2, with 9 bases lining up with TRBD2. The CDR3 has 14 amino acids. Germline loops: CDR1 SQVTM, CDR2 ANQGSEA. The junction had 11 bases not matched to a gene; V was cut back by 8 bases and J by 7 bases. This CDR3 is CSQVAGGHSGELFF. DNA for the CDR3: TGCAGCCAGGTGGCGGGAGGGCATAGCGGGGAGCTGTTTTTT.

This rearrangement joins TRBV29-1 to TRBJ2-2; D remains ambiguous. The CDR3 length is 10 residues. Trimming shortened V by 5 bases and J by 5 bases, and 3 bases separated the two germline ends. CDR1 SQVTM and CDR2 ANQGSEA come from the germline V gene. The CDR3 DNA is TGCAGCGTTCAAACCGGGGAGCTGTTTTTT. Translating gives CSVQTGELFF.

CDR3 amino acids: CASSQQAITGGSGELFF. For the CDR3, the DNA is TGTGCCAGCAGCCAACAAGCTATAACAGGGGGGTCCGGGGAGCTGTTTTTT. The J gene is TRBJ2-2, the V gene TRBV4-2; 8 bases match TRBD1. V shed 2 bases, J shed 6 bases, and the junction held 11 bases outside the gene matches. The CDR3 totals 17 residues. CDR1 LGHNA and CDR2 YNFKEQ come from the germline V gene.

This chain uses TRBV11-3 with TRBJ2-1; no firm D call. Trimming removed 5 bases from V and 4 bases from J, with 12 bases in between. Looked up from germline, CDR1 is SGHNT and CDR2 is YENEEA. The CDR3 totals 14 residues. This CDR3 is CASSLGALYNEQFF. Written as DNA, the CDR3 is TGTGCCAGCAGCCTAGGAGCGTTGTACAATGAGCAGTTCTTC.

This chain connects TRBV12-3 or TRBV12-4 to TRBJ2-2; D gene uncertain. The ends were cut back, 4 bases at V and 6 bases at J, with 9 bases in the middle. The CDR3 runs to 13 residues. In DNA form, the CDR3 reads TGTGCCAGCAGTTGGAAGAGGTCCGGGGAGCTGTTTTTT. Amino acid sequence: CASSWKRSGELFF.

This rearrangement joins TRBV7-2 to TRBJ1-5; 11 bases match TRBD1. The CDR3 consists of 17 residues. Germline CDR1 is SGHTA and CDR2 is FQGNSA. The V segment lost 5 bases and the J segment 6 bases; nucleotides outside the gene matches: 12. In DNA, the CDR3 is TGTGCCAGCAGCCCTGATAGGGACAGGGGGGGAACTCAGCCCCAGCATTTT. Translated: CASSPDRDRGGTQPQHF.